Below, 12 T cell receptor beta chains from the same sample are listed, as sequenced in a study of monozygotic twins with inflammatory bowel disease. Following a re-call of the 5' RACE reads, TCRdb has one entry per CDR3 protein and lacks DNA. In total, the table holds 300,000 to 400,000 distinct CDR3 sequences. The sample was blood. All receptors come from a human donor with ulcerative colitis or Crohn's disease, or a healthy co-twin of an affected twin (not recorded which).

The J gene is TRBJ2-7, the V gene TRBV10-3; without DNA, the TCRdb call of TRBD1 cannot be checked. Germline lookup yields CDR1 ENHRY and CDR2 SYGVKD. The CDR3 loop spans 13 amino acids. The CDR3 protein is CAIRGTGNYEQYF.

The chain links TRBV30 to TRBJ1-4; checking the TCRdb D call of TRBD1 is not possible without DNA. This CDR3 contains 14 residues. Germline CDR1 is GTSNPN and CDR2 is SVGIG (reference sequence). The CDR3 spells CAWSGGQGTEKLFF.

The chain joins TRBV5-1 to TRBJ2-2; the D call from TCRdb, TRBD1, cannot be confirmed without DNA. Germline V gives CDR1 SGHRS, CDR2 YFSETQ. The CDR3 sequence is 20 residues long. CDR3 amino acids: CASSGKNRRPPYLNTGELFF.

This sequence joins TRBV7-2 and TRBJ1-2. CDR3 length equals 13 residues. CDR1 and CDR2 from the germline V gene are SGHTA and FQGNSA. CDR3 residues: CASSFRADYGYTF.

J is TRBJ1-4 and V is TRBV5-5; as DNA is missing, the TRBD1 call by TCRdb cannot be tested. This CDR3 comprises 15 residues. Germline assignment: CDR1 SGHKS and CDR2 YYEKEE (reference sequence). CDR3 sequence reads: CASSTSGTVNEKLFF.

V gene TRBV7-8 combines with J gene TRBJ2-7; TCRdb indicates TRBD1, and absent DNA this call remains unverified. The CDR3 contains 14 residues. The germline V gene has CDR1 SGHVS and CDR2 FQNEAQ. The CDR3 loop is CASSLAGGSYEHYF. Supplemented by reference TRBV7-8 and TRBJ2-7, the full variable domain reads GAGVSQSPRYKVAKRGQDVALRCDPISGHVSLFWYQQALGQGPEFLTYFQNEAQLDKSGLPSDRFFAERPEGSVSTLKIQRTQQEDSAVYLCASSLAGGSYEHYFGPGTRLTVT.

The gene calls are TRBV5-1 and TRBJ2-6. Germline V gene sequence: CDR1 SGHRS, CDR2 YFSETQ. The CDR3 covers 14 residues. The CDR3 reads CASSFETGGNVLTF. Looking up the rest from reference TRBV5-1 and TRBJ2-6 gives the full variable domain: KAGVTQTPRYLIKTRGQQVTLSCSPISGHRSVSWYQQTPGQGLQFLFEYFSETQRNKGNFPGRFSGRQFSNSRSEMNVSTLELGDSALYLCASSFETGGNVLTFGAGSRLTVL.

This sequence joins TRBV29-1 and TRBJ1-4. There are 12 residues in the CDR3. Per germline, CDR1 SQVTM and CDR2 ANQGSEA. The CDR3 sequence is CSVDGANEKLFF.

The gene calls are TRBV12-3 or TRBV12-4 and TRBJ2-7; TCRdb's D gene call, TRBD1, goes unchecked for lack of DNA. The CDR3 extends over 15 amino acids. CDR3: CASSLALTGTYEQYF.

The chain carries TRBV2 and TRBJ1-6. This CDR3 is built from 13 residues. Germline lookup yields CDR1 SNHLY and CDR2 FYNNEI. This CDR3 is CASSEASDSPLHF.

The rearrangement joins TRBV12-3 or TRBV12-4 to TRBJ2-1; no DNA is available, so the TRBD2 call from TCRdb remains unchecked. The CDR3 runs to 13 residues. The CDR3 spells CASSLHSGNEQFF.

The V gene is TRBV18, the J gene TRBJ2-3; TCRdb's D call, TRBD1, is unchecked because there is no DNA. The length of the CDR3 is 15 residues. Germline CDR1 KGHSH, CDR2 LQKENI. CDR3 sequence: CATKRTPSDTDTQYF. Full variable domain (remainder filled in from reference TRBV18 and TRBJ2-3): NAGVMQNPRHLVRRRGQEARLRCSPMKGHSHVYWYRQLPEEGLKFMVYLQKENIIDESGMPKERFSAEFPKEGPSILRIQQVVRGDSAAYFCATKRTPSDTDTQYFGPGTRLTVL.